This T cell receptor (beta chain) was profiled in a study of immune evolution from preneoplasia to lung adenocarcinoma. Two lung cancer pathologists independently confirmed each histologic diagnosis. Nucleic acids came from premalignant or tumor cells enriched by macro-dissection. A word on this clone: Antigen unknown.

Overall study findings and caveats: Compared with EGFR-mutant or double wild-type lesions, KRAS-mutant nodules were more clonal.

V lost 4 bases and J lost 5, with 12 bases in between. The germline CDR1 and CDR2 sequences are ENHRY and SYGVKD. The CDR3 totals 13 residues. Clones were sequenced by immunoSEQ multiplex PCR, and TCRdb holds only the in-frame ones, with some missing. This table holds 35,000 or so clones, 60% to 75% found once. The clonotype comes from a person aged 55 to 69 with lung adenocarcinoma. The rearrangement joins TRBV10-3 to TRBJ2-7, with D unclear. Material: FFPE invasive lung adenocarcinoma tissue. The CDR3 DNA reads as TGTGCCATCAGTGCTAGGGAATCGCACGAGCAGTACTTC. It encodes CAISARESHEQYF.